The present T cell receptor beta chain was sequenced within a study of shared clonotypes between healthy human individuals. Across the study: For every donor, three CD4 naive, three CD4 memory, two CD8 naive and one CD8 memory plates were used.

The V end was cut by 6 bases, the J end by 7 bases, with 13 bases between. The CDR3 length is 14 residues. CDR1 is MNHEY and CDR2 is SMNVEV in the germline V gene (reference sequence). Points on this clone: What it binds is unknown.

Repertoires were generated with immunoSEQ multiplex PCR, while TCRdb's copy carries only in-frame clones and drops some. The table records roughly 300,000 clones, 80% to 90% of them present only once. Findings and caveats of the study: Donor clonotype sharing was expected to depend on sequencing depth. Incomplete sequencing of sorted subsets was indicated by rarefaction despite large depth.

All donors were Caucasian adults living in Nashville, Tennessee. The receptor was isolated from a man aged 18 to 30 in good health. Sequencing used memory CD8+ T cells sorted from blood. Subset denoted: CD45RO+ cells pooled with CCR7-negative TemRA cells. This chain connects TRBV27 to TRBJ1-6, with TRBD1 as a possible D gene (6 bases). The CDR3 here is CASRVTGFNSPLHF. For the CDR3, the DNA is TGTGCCAGCAGGGTAACAGGGTTCAATTCACCCCTCCACTTT.